One TCR beta chain is described in this entry. What it binds is not known. Sequencing used immunoSEQ multiplex PCR; TCRdb keeps in-frame clones, though not all of them. This sample yields 2 million to 3 million clones, of which under 95% are seen a single time; 0.35% to 0.45% belongs to the top ten. The length of the CDR3 is 15 residues. Deletions cut 3 bases from V and 2 bases from J, with 14 bases between. The V gene's germline CDR1 is LGHNA and CDR2 YNFKEQ. This entry belongs to a study of shared clonotypes between healthy human individuals. Study-wide context: Three plates were used per donor for CD4 naive, three for CD4 memory, two for CD8 naive and one for CD8 memory.

Donors included only healthy HIV-negative adults lacking recent acute infections or vaccinations. The study separated CD4+ cells into CD45RA+ naive and CD45RA-negative memory subsets. General study results and limits: Across subsets, estimated richness was generally greater for naive than for memory populations.

The TCR originated in a man between 18 and 29 years old in good health. Some clones in this sample may be carry-over from other donors' samples. This sequence joins TRBV4-2 and TRBJ2-7, with D possibly TRBD1 on 5 matching bases. Material for sequencing was naive CD4+ T cells from PBMCs. Subset reported: CD45RA+ positively selected. The CDR3 bases are TGTGCCAGCAGCCAGTCCGGGCAGGGCACCTACGAGCAGTACTTC. Amino acid sequence: CASSQSGQGTYEQYF.